A single sample gave rise to the 11 T cell receptor beta chains below, sequenced in a study of T cell responses to AZD1222 COVID-19 vaccine. Sequencing was performed with immunoSEQ multiplex PCR; in TCRdb, only in-frame clones are kept and a portion is missing. The sample has approximately 100,000 clones; around 90% are singletons. Sequencing was performed on peripheral blood, taken on day 0 of AZD1222 vaccination. The receptors originated from an adult in good health.

V gene TRBV5-4 combines with J gene TRBJ2-4; tentative D call: TRBD1 (6 bases). The CDR3 consists of 14 residues. Trimming shortened V by 3 bases and J by 5 bases, and 12 bases separated the two germline ends. Germline V lookup: CDR1 SGHNT, CDR2 YYREEE (reference sequence). CDR3 in DNA: TGTGCCAGCAGCTCACCGAACAGGGAAAACATTCAGTACTTC. This translates into CASSSPNRENIQYF.

A few counts support this clone. The chain employs TRBV4-2 and TRBJ1-5; no reliable D call. Trimming took 1 base from V and 4 from J, leaving 17 bases between them. Germline-derived CDR1 and CDR2 are LGHNA and YNFKEQ. This CDR3 has 17 amino acids. The CDR3 nucleotides read TGTGCCAGCAGCCAAGTAGCCAGCGGCAGGTTGAATCAGCCCCAGCATTTT. As protein: CASSQVASGRLNQPQHF.

This clone was counted only a few times. The chain uses TRBV29-1 and TRBJ2-3; possibly TRBD2 for D (6 bases). Trimming took off 4 bases at V and 3 bases at J, with 14 bases between the two ends. This CDR3 is built from 14 residues. Germline V CDR1 and CDR2: SQVTM, ANQGSEA. The CDR3 reads CSVARDGRTDTQYF. CDR3 nucleotide sequence: TGCAGCGTTGCGCGGGATGGTCGGACAGATACGCAGTATTTT.

This clone was seen just once. The genes are TRBV21-1 and TRBJ2-1; the table gives TRBD1 as D, unverified against the DNA. TRBV21-1 is classified as a pseudogene. The CDR3 consists of 20 residues. This CDR3 is CASRHLKRKQGDDYDNEQFF. DNA of the CDR3: TGTGCCAGCCGCCACTTAAAGCGAAAACAGGGGGACGATTATGACAATGAGCAGTTCTTC.

This rearrangement joins TRBV5-1 to TRBJ2-2; D call uncertain. With 0 bases removed from V and 2 bases from J, the gap between germline ends came to 11 bases. CDR3 length equals 16 residues. Germline V gene data show CDR1 as SGHRS and CDR2 as YFSETQ. The CDR3 reads CASSLEPHGNTGELFF. CDR3 DNA sequence: TGCGCCAGCAGCTTGGAACCACACGGAAACACCGGGGAGCTGTTTTTT.

The chain recombines TRBV9 with TRBJ2-3, with 7 bases fitting TRBD1. This CDR3 has 15 amino acids. J lost 5 bases, V lost 3 bases, and 9 bases had no gene match. Germline CDR1 is SGDLS and CDR2 is YYNGEE. The CDR3 here is CASSGQGPAGDTQYF. DNA of the CDR3: TGTGCCAGCAGCGGACAGGGACCAGCAGGAGATACGCAGTATTTT.

V gene TRBV6-5 combines with J gene TRBJ2-7; TRBD2 agrees at 7 bases. V was pared by 0 bases and J by 2 bases, with 4 bases of the junction left unmatched. This CDR3 has 15 amino acids. The germline gives CDR1 MNHEY, CDR2 SVGAGI. CDR3 in DNA: TGTGCCAGCAGTTACTCTTCGGCGGGGGCCTACGAGCAGTACTTC. Its translation is CASSYSSAGAYEQYF.

The count of this clone is one. This chain joins TRBV4-3 and TRBJ1-1; TRBD1 agrees at 8 bases. CDR3 size: 17 residues. Per germline, CDR1 LGHNA and CDR2 YSLEER. Losses at the gene ends were 2 bases for V and 1 base for J; bases not matched to a gene: 9. The CDR3 coding sequence is TGCGCCAGCAGCCAAACTCTCGGACAGGGTGGGAACACTGAAGCTTTCTTT. Protein product: CASSQTLGQGGNTEAFF.

This clone was seen a single time. The chain carries TRBV7-2 and TRBJ2-7; D unclear. Germline CDR1 SGHTA, CDR2 FQGNSA. V gave up 3 bases and J gave up 5 bases, with 11 bases separating them. CDR3 length: 13 residues. The CDR3 sequence is CASSLRGMDEQYF. CDR3 in DNA: TGTGCCAGCAGCTTGCGCGGAATGGACGAGCAGTACTTC.

This rearrangement joins TRBV28 to TRBJ1-3, with TRBD1 as a possible D gene (5 bases). This CDR3 is built from 15 residues. Germline CDR1 MDHEN, CDR2 SYDVKM. The V gene lost 6 bases and the J gene lost 0 bases, with 12 bases spanning the gap. The CDR3 nucleotides read TGTGCCAGCAGCCCCCCAGGGTCCTCTGGAAACACCATATATTTT. Translated: CASSPPGSSGNTIYF.

This chain uses TRBV7-2 with TRBJ2-3; D not resolved. The ends were cut back, 5 bases at V and 3 bases at J, with 12 bases in the middle. The CDR3 length is 14 residues. Germline CDR1 is SGHTA and CDR2 is FQGNSA. The CDR3 DNA reads as TGTGCCAGCAGCCCGCCGATTGTAACAGATACGCAGTATTTT. This gives the protein CASSPPIVTDTQYF.